This T cell receptor beta chain emerged from a study of blood T cell repertoires in COVID-19. Whole-study context: T cells, B-cell-depleted T cells, or PBMCs provided the cDNA or gDNA that served as material.

The data were produced by immunoSEQ multiplex PCR, yet TCRdb's version contains in-frame clones alone and is incomplete. The sample has about 400,000 clones; roughly nine tenths are singletons. Enrollees, about 18 to 89 years old, lived in fewer than 25 US areas. Which cohort a participant joined came from the clinical history participants gave. CDR3 size: 13 residues. Between the trimmed V and J ends, which lost 1 base and 15 bases, there was a span of 17 bases. Germline V gene lookup returns CDR1 MDHEN and CDR2 SYDVKM. V usage is TRBV28 and J usage is TRBJ2-3; perhaps TRBD2 as D (6 bases). The sequencing sample was made of PBMCs or T cells enriched from blood (not recorded which). This TCR was recovered from a woman under 40 who had recovered from COVID-19. This CDR3 reads CASSLLGGAPAYF. The CDR3 region has the DNA TGTGCCAGCAGTTTATTGGGCGGGGCCCCTGCATATTTT.